This TCR beta chain was captured in a study of a mutant IDH1 vaccine in newly diagnosed glioma. Study-level information: Vaccinations, eight in total, occurred in weeks 1, 3, 5, 7, 11, 15, 19, 23.

V gave up 5 bases and J gave up 4 bases; unmatched junction bases: 6. This CDR3 is 14 amino acids long. Germline-derived CDR1 and CDR2 are SGDLS and YYNGEE. Generated by immunoSEQ multiplex PCR, the TCRdb table keeps only in-frame clones and is missing some. The sample contains over 45,000 clones, about 86% of which appear only once. Time point meaning: week 5, during vaccination. In every dose of vaccine, 300 ug of mutant IDH1 20-mer peptide was given alongside topical imiquimod. As to this clone: The antigen is not known.

The receptor comes from a woman between 45 and 65 years old with glioma. The chain has TRBV9 and TRBJ2-1; TRBD1 matches at 7 bases. Specimen: PBMCs, collected from a glioma patient whose treatment included an IDH1 peptide vaccine. The CDR3 DNA sequence: TGTGCCAGCAGTGGGGGACAGACGTACAATGAGCAGTTCTTC. As protein: CASSGGQTYNEQFF.